This T cell receptor (beta chain) was identified in a study of PD-L1 blockade in urothelial cancer. Study details: Patients had been given 0 to 3 earlier chemotherapy regimens. T cells numbered a median of around 140,000 in the blood samples.

The time point: peripheral blood 6 weeks after treatment start. Pretreatment and on-treatment blood mononuclear cell samples were taken, totaling between 1 and 8 time points per patient. Each PCR reaction had synthetic TCR analog templates spiked into it. Profiling relied on immunoSEQ multiplex PCR, and the TCRdb table lists in-frame clones only, not all of them. The table records about 30,000 clones, around 89% of them present only once. Comments on this clone: At one boundary the junction diverges from the germline segment, which might be a read error.

Sequenced material: PBMCs, taken around atezolizumab (anti-PD-L1) treatment. This TCR was sampled from an elderly man with urothelial cancer.

CDR3 coding DNA: TGCGCCAGCAGCCAAGGGGACAGGAACACTGAAGCTTTCTTT. It specifies CASSQGDRNTEAFF. The chain employs TRBV5-8 and TRBJ1-1; 7 nucleotides match TRBD1. Germline V gene data show CDR1 as SGHTS and CDR2 as YDEGEE. There are 14 residues in the CDR3.